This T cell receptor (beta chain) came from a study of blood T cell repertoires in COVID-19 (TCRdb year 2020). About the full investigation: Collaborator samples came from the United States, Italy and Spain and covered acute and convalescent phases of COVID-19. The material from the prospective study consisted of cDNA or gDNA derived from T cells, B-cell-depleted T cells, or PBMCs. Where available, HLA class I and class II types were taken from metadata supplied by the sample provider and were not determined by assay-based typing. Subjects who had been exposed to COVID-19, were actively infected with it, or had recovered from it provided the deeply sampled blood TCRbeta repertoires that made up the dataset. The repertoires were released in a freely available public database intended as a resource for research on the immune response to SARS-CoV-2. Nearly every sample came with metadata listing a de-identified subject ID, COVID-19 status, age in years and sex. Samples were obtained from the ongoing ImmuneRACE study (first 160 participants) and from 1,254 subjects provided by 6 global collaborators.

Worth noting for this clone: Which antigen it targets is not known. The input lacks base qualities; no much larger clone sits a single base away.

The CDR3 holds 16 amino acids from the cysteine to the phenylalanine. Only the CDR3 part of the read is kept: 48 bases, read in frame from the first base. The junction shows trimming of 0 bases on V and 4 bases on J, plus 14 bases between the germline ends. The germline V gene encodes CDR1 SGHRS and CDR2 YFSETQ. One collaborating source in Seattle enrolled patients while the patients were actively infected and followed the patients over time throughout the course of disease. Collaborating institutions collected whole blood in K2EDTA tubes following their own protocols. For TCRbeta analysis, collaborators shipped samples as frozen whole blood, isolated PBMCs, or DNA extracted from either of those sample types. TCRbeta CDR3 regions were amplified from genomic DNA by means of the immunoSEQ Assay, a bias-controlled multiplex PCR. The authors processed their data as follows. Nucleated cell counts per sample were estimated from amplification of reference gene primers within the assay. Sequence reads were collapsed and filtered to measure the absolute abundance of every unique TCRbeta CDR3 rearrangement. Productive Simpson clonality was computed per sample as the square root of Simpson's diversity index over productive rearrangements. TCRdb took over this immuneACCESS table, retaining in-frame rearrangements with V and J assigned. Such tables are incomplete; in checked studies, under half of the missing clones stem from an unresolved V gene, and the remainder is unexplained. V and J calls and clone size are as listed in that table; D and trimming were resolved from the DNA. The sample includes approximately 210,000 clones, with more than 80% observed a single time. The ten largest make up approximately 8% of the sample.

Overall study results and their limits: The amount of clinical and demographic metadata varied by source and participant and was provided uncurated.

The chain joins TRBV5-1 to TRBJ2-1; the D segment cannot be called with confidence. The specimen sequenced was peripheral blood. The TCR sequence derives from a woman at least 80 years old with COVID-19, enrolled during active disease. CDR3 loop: CASSLGSAGLYNEQFF. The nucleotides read TGCGCCAGCAGCTTGGGTTCAGCAGGCCTTTACAATGAGCAGTTCTTC.